A single sample gave rise to the 13 T cell receptor beta chains below, sequenced in a study of blood T cell repertoires in COVID-19. TCRdb's table, derived via immunoSEQ multiplex PCR, lists solely in-frame clones and lacks some. The top ten hold approximately 1.8% of the sample, which has under 350,000 clones, about 90% seen once. The sample taken for sequencing was peripheral blood. These receptors came from a young woman with COVID-19, enrolled during active disease.

The V gene is TRBV28, the J gene TRBJ2-1; the D gene is possibly TRBD2 (6 bases). Trimming took 1 base from V and 8 from J, leaving 6 bases between them. The germline V gene encodes CDR1 MDHEN and CDR2 SYDVKM. This CDR3 contains 12 residues. The CDR3 protein is CASSLSGDEQFF. Here the CDR3 DNA reads TGTGCCAGCAGTTTATCGGGGGATGAGCAGTTCTTC.

V gene TRBV5-4 combines with J gene TRBJ1-3; TRBD1 is a possible D gene (5 bases). V dropped 4 bases and J dropped 4 bases, with 18 bases sitting between them. This CDR3 contains 16 residues. Germline values: CDR1 SGHNT, CDR2 YYREEE (reference sequence). The CDR3 DNA follows: TGTGCCAGCAGCCCTCTTGGAGGGGCCACGGGAAACACCATATATTTT. This gives the protein CASSPLGGATGNTIYF.

The J gene is TRBJ2-7, the V gene TRBV27; tentative D call: TRBD1 (6 bases). The CDR3 loop spans 15 amino acids. V lost 6 bases and J lost 5, with 20 bases in between. Germline V gene sequence: CDR1 MNHEY, CDR2 SMNVEV (reference sequence). The chain's CDR3 is CASRSNRVKENEQYF. The CDR3 nucleotides read TGTGCCAGCAGATCTAACAGGGTAAAGGAGAACGAGCAGTACTTC.

The J gene is TRBJ2-3, the V gene TRBV5-8; 7 bases are shared with TRBD2. The CDR3 is 12 amino acids. V lost 5 bases, J lost 4 bases, and 1 base stayed unmatched. The V gene's germline CDR1 is SGHTS and CDR2 YDEGEE. Written as DNA, the CDR3 is TGTGCCAGCAGGACTAGCTCAGATACGCAGTATTTT. Protein sequence: CASRTSSDTQYF.

DNA of the CDR3: TGTGCCAGCAGCTTAGTGAGGGGACGGGGGGGATCCACAGATACGCAGTATTTT. Its translation is CASSLVRGRGGSTDTQYF. V usage is TRBV7-8 and J usage is TRBJ2-3, with 8 bases identical to TRBD2. Unmatched junction bases numbered 11, after V lost 1 base and J lost 2 bases. The CDR3 consists of 18 residues. The germline V gene has CDR1 SGHVS and CDR2 FQNEAQ. The full variable domain, with the rest looked up from reference TRBV7-8 and TRBJ2-3, is GAGVSQSPRYKVAKRGQDVALRCDPISGHVSLFWYQQALGQGPEFLTYFQNEAQLDKSGLPSDRFFAERPEGSVSTLKIQRTQQEDSAVYLCASSLVRGRGGSTDTQYFGPGTRLTVL.

The chain uses TRBV25-1 and TRBJ1-5; perhaps TRBD1 as D (5 bases). The germline V gene has CDR1 MGHDK and CDR2 SYGVNS. V was trimmed by 5 bases and J by 5 bases, leaving 16 bases between them. The CDR3 contains 15 residues. CDR3 in DNA: TGTGCCAGCAGTCCATCCGACAGAAAAGATCAGCCCCAGCATTTT. It encodes CASSPSDRKDQPQHF.

This clone has just one count. The V and J genes are TRBV7-9 and TRBJ1-4; possible D gene TRBD1, 5 bases. Trimming shortened V by 2 bases and J by 8 bases, and 12 bases separated the two germline ends. The CDR3 is 14 residues long. The germline gives CDR1 SEHNR, CDR2 FQNEAQ (reference sequence). The CDR3, as DNA: TGTGCCAGCAGCTTACGAGACAGTAGGGAAAAACTGTTTTTT. This gives the protein CASSLRDSREKLFF.

V and J are TRBV10-1 and TRBJ2-3; 8 nucleotides match TRBD1. V was clipped by 5 bases and J by 0 bases; unmatched bases: 4. This CDR3 spans 15 amino acids. The germline CDR1 and CDR2 sequences are WNHNN and SYGVQD (reference sequence). In DNA form, the CDR3 reads TGCGCCAGCAGTAGGGACAGGCCTAGCACAGATACGCAGTATTTT. This encodes CASSRDRPSTDTQYF.

The chain recombines TRBV12-3 or TRBV12-4 with TRBJ1-5; D remains unclear. V shed 7 bases and J shed 6 bases, with 10 bases lying between them. The CDR3 sequence is 12 residues long. The CDR3: CASNRGVQPQHF. DNA for the CDR3: TGTGCCAGCAACCGAGGTGTTCAGCCCCAGCATTTT.

This chain links TRBV3-1 (or the pseudogene TRBV3-2) with TRBJ2-7; D perhaps matches TRBD1 (5 bases). The germline V and J ends were trimmed by 3 bases and 5 bases, with 14 bases remaining between them. The germline gives CDR1 LGHDT, CDR2 YNNKEL (reference sequence). The CDR3 sequence is 14 residues long. The CDR3 bases are TGTGCCAGCAGCCAGGCCCCCCGCAGGGACGAGCAGTACTTC. This codes for CASSQAPRRDEQYF.

The chain employs TRBV6-4 and TRBJ1-6; 11 bases fit TRBD1. Trimming cost V 8 bases and J 7 bases; bases outside gene matches: 4. This CDR3 is 14 amino acids long. Germline loops: CDR1 MRHNA, CDR2 SNTAGT. The CDR3 is CASGQGASNSPLHF. The CDR3 region has the DNA TGTGCCAGCGGACAGGGGGCTAGCAATTCACCCCTCCACTTT.

This CDR3 reads CASSLGIGQWDYEQYF. The CDR3, as DNA: TGTGCCAGCAGCTTAGGTATCGGACAGTGGGACTACGAGCAGTACTTC. This chain uses TRBV7-9 with TRBJ2-7; maybe TRBD1 (6 bases). V dropped 1 base and J dropped 3 bases, with 16 bases sitting between them. CDR3 length: 16 amino acids. Germline CDR1 is SEHNR and CDR2 is FQNEAQ (reference sequence).

The chain couples TRBV2 to TRBJ1-6; 8 bases map to TRBD1. The CDR3 is made up of 15 amino acids. V was clipped by 0 bases and J by 15 bases; unmatched bases: 10. Germline assignment: CDR1 SNHLY and CDR2 FYNNEI. This chain's CDR3 is CASSEATGATKRLHF. The CDR3 DNA reads as TGTGCCAGCAGTGAAGCGACAGGGGCCACGAAGCGCCTCCACTTT. Combining the CDR3 with reference TRBV2 and TRBJ1-6 gives the whole variable domain EPEVTQTPSHQVTQMGQEVILRCVPISNHLYFYWYRQILGQKVEFLVSFYNNEISEKSEIFDDQFSVERPDGSNFTLKIRSTKLEDSAMYFCASSEATGATKRLHFGNGTRLTVT.